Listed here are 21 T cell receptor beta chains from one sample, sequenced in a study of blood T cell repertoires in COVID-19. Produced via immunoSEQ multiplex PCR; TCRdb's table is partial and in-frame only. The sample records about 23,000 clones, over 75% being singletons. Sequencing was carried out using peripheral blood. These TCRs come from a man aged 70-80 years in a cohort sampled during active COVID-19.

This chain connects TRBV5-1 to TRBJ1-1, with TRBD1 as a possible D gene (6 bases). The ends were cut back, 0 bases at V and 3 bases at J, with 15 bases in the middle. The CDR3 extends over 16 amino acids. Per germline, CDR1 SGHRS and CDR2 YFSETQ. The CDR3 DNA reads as TGCGCCAGCAGCTTGGCTAGCGGGACACGGGACACTGAAGCTTTCTTT. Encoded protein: CASSLASGTRDTEAFF.

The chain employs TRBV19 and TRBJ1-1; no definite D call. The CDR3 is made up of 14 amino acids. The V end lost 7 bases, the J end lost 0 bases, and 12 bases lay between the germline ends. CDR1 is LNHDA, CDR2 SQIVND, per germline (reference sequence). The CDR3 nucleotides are TGTGCCAGTACCAATAGTTTCGTGAACACTGAAGCTTTCTTT. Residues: CASTNSFVNTEAFF.

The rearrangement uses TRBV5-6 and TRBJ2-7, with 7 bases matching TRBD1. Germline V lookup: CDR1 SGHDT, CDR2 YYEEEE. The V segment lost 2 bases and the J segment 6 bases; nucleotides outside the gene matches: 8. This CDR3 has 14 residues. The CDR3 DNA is TGTGCCAGCAGCTTCGGACAGGTATCCAGCGAGCAGTACTTC. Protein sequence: CASSFGQVSSEQYF.

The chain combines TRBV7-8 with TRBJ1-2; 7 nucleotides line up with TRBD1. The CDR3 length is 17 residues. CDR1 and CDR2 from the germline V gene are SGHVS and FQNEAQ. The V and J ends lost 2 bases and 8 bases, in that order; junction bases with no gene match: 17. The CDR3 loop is CASSLQAGTAASGGYTF. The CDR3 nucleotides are TGTGCCAGCAGCTTACAAGCCGGGACAGCTGCTTCGGGGGGCTACACCTTC.

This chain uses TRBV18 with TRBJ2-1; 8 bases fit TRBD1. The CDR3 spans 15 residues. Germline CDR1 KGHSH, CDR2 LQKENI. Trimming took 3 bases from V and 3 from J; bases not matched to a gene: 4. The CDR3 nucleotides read TGTGCCAGCTCACCCCCGGGACAGGTCTACAATGAGCAGTTCTTC. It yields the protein CASSPPGQVYNEQFF.

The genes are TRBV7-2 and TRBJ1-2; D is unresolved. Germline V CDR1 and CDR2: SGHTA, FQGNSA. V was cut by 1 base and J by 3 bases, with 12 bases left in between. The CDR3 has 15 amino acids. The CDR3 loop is CASSLENTRYYGYTF. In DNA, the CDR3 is TGTGCCAGCAGCTTAGAGAACACTAGGTACTATGGCTACACCTTC.

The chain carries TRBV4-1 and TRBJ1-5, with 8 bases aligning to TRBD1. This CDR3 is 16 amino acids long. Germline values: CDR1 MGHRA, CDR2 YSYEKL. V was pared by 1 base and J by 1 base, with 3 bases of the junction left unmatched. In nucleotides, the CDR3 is TGCGCCAGCAGCCAAGTTTCAGGGGGCAGCAATCAGCCCCAGCATTTT. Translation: CASSQVSGGSNQPQHF.

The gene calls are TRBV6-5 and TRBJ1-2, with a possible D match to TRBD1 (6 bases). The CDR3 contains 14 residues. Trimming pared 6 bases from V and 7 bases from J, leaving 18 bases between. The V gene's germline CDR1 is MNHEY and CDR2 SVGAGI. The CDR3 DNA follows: TGTGCCAGCAGGAACAGGGATTTCATATTTGGCTACACCTTC. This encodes CASRNRDFIFGYTF.

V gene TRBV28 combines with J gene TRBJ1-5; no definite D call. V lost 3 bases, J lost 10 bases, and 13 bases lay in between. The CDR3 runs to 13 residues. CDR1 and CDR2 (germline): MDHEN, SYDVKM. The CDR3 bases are TGTGCCAGCAGTTTGTTGGGGAGTGATCCCCAGCATTTT. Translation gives CASSLLGSDPQHF.

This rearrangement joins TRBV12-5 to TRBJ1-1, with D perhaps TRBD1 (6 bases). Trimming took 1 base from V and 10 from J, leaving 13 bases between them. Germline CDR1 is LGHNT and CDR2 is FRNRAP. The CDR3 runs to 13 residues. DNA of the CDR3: TGTGCTAGTGGTTTGGGTACAGGGTATGGAGCTTTCTTT. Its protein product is CASGLGTGYGAFF.

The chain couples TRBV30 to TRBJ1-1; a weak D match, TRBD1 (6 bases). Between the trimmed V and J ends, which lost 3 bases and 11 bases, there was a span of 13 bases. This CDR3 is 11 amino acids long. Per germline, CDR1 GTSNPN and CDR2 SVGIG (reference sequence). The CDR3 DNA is TGTGCCTGGAGGCTTACAAGGGGGGCTTTCTTT. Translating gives CAWRLTRGAFF.

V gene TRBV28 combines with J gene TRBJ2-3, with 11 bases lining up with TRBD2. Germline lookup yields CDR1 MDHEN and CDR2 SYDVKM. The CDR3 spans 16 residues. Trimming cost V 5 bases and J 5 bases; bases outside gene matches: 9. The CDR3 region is CASSITSGSPGDTQYF. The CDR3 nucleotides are TGTGCCAGCAGTATTACTAGCGGGAGTCCAGGAGATACGCAGTATTTT.

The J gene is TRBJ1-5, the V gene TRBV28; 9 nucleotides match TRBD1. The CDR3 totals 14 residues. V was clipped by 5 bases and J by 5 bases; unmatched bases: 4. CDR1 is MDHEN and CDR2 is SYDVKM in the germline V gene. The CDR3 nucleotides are TGTGCCAGCAGTCACGGGACAGGGTATCAGCCCCAGCATTTT. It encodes CASSHGTGYQPQHF.

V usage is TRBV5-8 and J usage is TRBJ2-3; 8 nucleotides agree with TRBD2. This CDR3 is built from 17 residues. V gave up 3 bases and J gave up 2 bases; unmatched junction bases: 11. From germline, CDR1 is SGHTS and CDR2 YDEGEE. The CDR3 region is CASSSLSGSRSTDTQYF. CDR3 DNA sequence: TGTGCCAGCAGCTCCCTGAGCGGGAGTAGGTCCACAGATACGCAGTATTTT.

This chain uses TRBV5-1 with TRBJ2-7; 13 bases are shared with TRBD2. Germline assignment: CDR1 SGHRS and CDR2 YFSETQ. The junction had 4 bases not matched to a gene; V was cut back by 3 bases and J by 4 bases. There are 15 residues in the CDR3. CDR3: CASSSLAGGPYEQYF. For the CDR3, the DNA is TGCGCCAGCAGCTCACTAGCGGGAGGGCCATACGAGCAGTACTTC.

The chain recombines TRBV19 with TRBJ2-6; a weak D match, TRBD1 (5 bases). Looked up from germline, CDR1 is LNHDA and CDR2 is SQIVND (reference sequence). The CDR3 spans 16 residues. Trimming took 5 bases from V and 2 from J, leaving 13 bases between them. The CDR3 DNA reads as TGTGCCAGTAGTTCTGTAGGGGCCGCTGGGGCCAACGTCCTGACTTTC. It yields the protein CASSSVGAAGANVLTF.

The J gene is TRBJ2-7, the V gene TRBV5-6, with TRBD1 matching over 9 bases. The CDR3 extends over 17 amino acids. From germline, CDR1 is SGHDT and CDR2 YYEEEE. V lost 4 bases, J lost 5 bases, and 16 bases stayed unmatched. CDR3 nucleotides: TGTGCCAGCAGCCAAACCAAGAGAAACAGGGGGCGCGACGAGCAGTACTTC. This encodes CASSQTKRNRGRDEQYF.

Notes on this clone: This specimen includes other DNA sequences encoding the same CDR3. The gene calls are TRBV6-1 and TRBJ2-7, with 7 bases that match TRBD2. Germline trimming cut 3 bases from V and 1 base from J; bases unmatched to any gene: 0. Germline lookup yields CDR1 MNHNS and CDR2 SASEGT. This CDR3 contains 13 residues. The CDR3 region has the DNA TGTGCCAGCAGTGAGGGGGGGTCCTACGAGCAGTACTTC. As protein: CASSEGGSYEQYF.

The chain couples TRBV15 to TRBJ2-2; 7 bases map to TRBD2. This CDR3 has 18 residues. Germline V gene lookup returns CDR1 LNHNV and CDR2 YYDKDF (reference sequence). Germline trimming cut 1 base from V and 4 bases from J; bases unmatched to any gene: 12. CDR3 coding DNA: TGTGCCACCAGCAGAGGGGCCCTGGGCGGGAGACCCACCGGGGAGCTGTTTTTT. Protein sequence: CATSRGALGGRPTGELFF.

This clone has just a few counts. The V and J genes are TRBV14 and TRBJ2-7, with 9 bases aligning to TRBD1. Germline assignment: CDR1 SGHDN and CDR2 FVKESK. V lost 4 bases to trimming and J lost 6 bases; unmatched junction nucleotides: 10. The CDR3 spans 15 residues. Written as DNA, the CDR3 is TGTGCCAGCAGCCGGAACAGGGGGCGTGTTGGCGAGCAGTACTTC. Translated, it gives CASSRNRGRVGEQYF.

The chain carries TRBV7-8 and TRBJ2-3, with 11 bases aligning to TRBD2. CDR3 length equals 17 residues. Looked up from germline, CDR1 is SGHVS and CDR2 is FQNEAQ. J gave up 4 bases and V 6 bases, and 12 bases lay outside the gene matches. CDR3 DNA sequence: TGTGCCAGCAGACCACTTACTAGCGGGAGAGTTCCAGATACGCAGTATTTT. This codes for CASRPLTSGRVPDTQYF.